This T cell receptor beta chain was found in a study of blood T cell repertoires in COVID-19 (dated by TCRdb to 2018 to 2020). For the study in its entirety: Samples covering the acute and convalescent phases of COVID-19 were provided by collaborators in the United States, Italy and Spain. Where available, HLA class I and class II types were obtained from metadata supplied by the sample provider rather than from assay-based typing. Sample metadata almost always included a de-identified subject ID, COVID-19 status, age in years and sex. The prospective study material was composed of cDNA or gDNA derived from T cells, B-cell-depleted T cells, or PBMCs. The repertoires were released in a freely available public database intended as a resource for research on the immune response to SARS-CoV-2. The samples were drawn from the first 160 participants of the ongoing ImmuneRACE study and from 1,200 or so subjects provided by 6 global collaborators. The dataset comprised deeply sampled blood TCRbeta repertoires from subjects exposed to, actively infected with, or recovered from COVID-19. General study outcomes and caveats: The quantity of clinical and demographic metadata differed by source and by participant and was supplied without curation.

TCRbeta CDR3 regions were amplified from genomic DNA using the immunoSEQ Assay, a bias-controlled multiplex PCR. The paper's data handling went like this. Nucleated cell counts per sample were estimated from amplification of reference gene primers within the assay. To quantify the absolute abundance of each unique TCRbeta CDR3 rearrangement, sequence reads were collapsed and filtered. For each sample, productive Simpson clonality was calculated as the square root of Simpson's diversity index across productive rearrangements. This immuneACCESS table, as held by TCRdb, lists in-frame sequences with V and J called but not all clones. Of the missing ones, under half trace to an unresolved V gene in checked studies; the others have no known cause. V and J calls and clone size come straight from that table; D and trimming were deduced from the DNA. This sample lists around 140,000 clones; roughly 80% were detected once. 4.8% of the sample lies in the top ten.

Counted from cysteine to phenylalanine, this CDR3 has 17 amino acids. The retained sequence is limited to the CDR3, 51 bases, with the frame set at the first base. V lost 0 bases and J lost 2 bases; the stretch between them is 14 bases long. Based on the germline V gene, the CDR1 and CDR2 sequences are MNHNS and SASEGT. This clone has more than one count but fewer than ten. The antigen it recognizes is unknown. Nothing much larger sits one base from this clone, and base qualities are not available. Whole blood was collected in K2EDTA tubes by collaborating institutions according to the institutions' own protocols. Collaborator samples were shipped for TCRbeta analysis as frozen whole blood, isolated PBMCs, or DNA extracted from either sample type.

The V gene is TRBV6-1 and the J gene is TRBJ1-3; 6 matching bases give a weak D call of TRBD1. The source material was peripheral blood. The receptor comes from a human donor in a cohort sampled during active COVID-19. The DNA sequence reads TGTGCCAGCAGTGAAGCGCGCGCAGGGGCCGCTGGAAACACCATATATTTT. Its translation reads: CASSEARAGAAGNTIYF.